Listed here are 30 T cell receptor beta chains from one sample, sequenced in a study of T-cell reconstitution after alpha-beta-depleted transplantation in children. Molecular barcoding with unique molecular identifiers was used for the TCRbeta library. TCRdb ran MiXCR on the PCR reads and lists one entry per CDR3 protein. This sample has around 530,000 distinct CDR3 sequences, with 30% to 35% found just once. The sample consisted of PBMCs from the stem cell graft donor, taken from the stem cell graft. Receptors originate from a human donor who donated a stem cell graft to a child with aplastic anemia.

This chain connects TRBV11-3 to TRBJ2-6; maybe TRBD2 (7 bases). The germline gives CDR1 SGHNT, CDR2 YENEEA. Trimming cost V 6 bases and J 2 bases, with 17 bases left between them. CDR3 length: 17 amino acids. The CDR3 reads CASRGRRGGAGANVLTF. The CDR3 coding sequence is TGTGCCAGCAGGGGAAGAAGGGGGGGCGCTGGGGCCAACGTCCTGACTTTC.

The rearrangement uses TRBV12-3 or TRBV12-4 and TRBJ2-3, with a weak D call TRBD2 (6 bases). The CDR3 runs to 15 residues. V lost 7 bases, J lost 0 bases, and 14 bases lay in between. Here the CDR3 DNA reads TGTGCCAGCACCGTTAGCGGAGTAAGCACAGATACGCAGTATTTT. Its translation is CASTVSGVSTDTQYF.

This clonotype was observed a handful of times. The rearrangement uses TRBV20-1 and TRBJ1-5; no clear D. The ends were cut back, 4 bases at V and 1 base at J, with 11 bases in the middle. This CDR3 is built from 14 residues. Germline V gives CDR1 DFQATT, CDR2 SNEGSKA (reference sequence). The CDR3 region is CSATKGPSNQPQHF. The CDR3 nucleotides read TGCAGTGCTACTAAGGGTCCCAGCAATCAGCCCCAGCATTTT.

This clonotype appeared a few times. The DNA of the CDR3 is TGTGCCAGCAGGATGACAGGGGTGGGTCAGCCCCAGCATTTT. This encodes CASRMTGVGQPQHF. J is TRBJ1-5 and V is TRBV6-2 or TRBV6-3, with TRBD1 identical over 8 bases. Germline V lookup: CDR1 MNHEY, CDR2 SVGEGT. V was clipped by 6 bases and J by 6 bases; unmatched bases: 7. The CDR3 has 14 residues.

This clonotype was detected a few times. This chain links TRBV11-2 with TRBJ2-5; 7 positions match TRBD1. V shed 4 bases, J shed 4 bases, and the junction held 3 bases outside the gene matches. The CDR3 has 13 residues. Per germline, CDR1 SGHAT and CDR2 FQNNGV. The CDR3 nucleotides read TGTGCCAGCAGCTCGGACAGGCCAGAGACCCAGTACTTC. Residues: CASSSDRPETQYF.

The J gene is TRBJ2-6, the V gene TRBV5-1, with D possibly being TRBD1 or TRBD2 (5 bases each). Trimming took off 4 bases at V and 16 bases at J, with 12 bases between the two ends. Per germline, CDR1 SGHRS and CDR2 YFSETQ. The CDR3 has 11 amino acids. The CDR3 sequence is CASSLGTLLTF. CDR3 sequence (DNA): TGCGCCAGCAGCCTGGGGACGCTTCTGACTTTC.

The rearrangement uses TRBV20-1 and TRBJ2-1, with TRBD2 matching 11 bases. Germline lookup yields CDR1 DFQATT and CDR2 SNEGSKA (reference sequence). V dropped 6 bases and J dropped 5; count of bases not matched to a gene: 6. The CDR3 has 14 amino acids. In DNA form, the CDR3 reads TGCAGTGCCCCTAGTAGCGGGAGGGACAATGAGCAGTTCTTC. It is translated as CSAPSSGRDNEQFF.

The table lists this clonotype with a few counts. V is TRBV27 and J is TRBJ1-5, with unresolved D. The V end lost 3 bases, the J end lost 0 bases, and 9 bases lay between the germline ends. This CDR3 comprises 15 residues. Germline CDR1 and CDR2: MNHEY and SMNVEV (reference sequence). CDR3 protein: CASSLGGNSNQPQHF. The CDR3 DNA sequence: TGTGCCAGCAGTTTGGGCGGGAATAGCAATCAGCCCCAGCATTTT.

This clonotype was recorded a few times. The chain recombines TRBV28 with TRBJ2-2; tentative D call: TRBD1 (6 bases). Germline V gene lookup returns CDR1 MDHEN and CDR2 SYDVKM. Trimming stripped 6 bases from V and 6 bases from J, with 8 bases between. CDR3 size: 12 residues. Here the CDR3 DNA reads TGTGCCAGCAGGGCAGGGGCCGGGGAGCTGTTTTTT. It is translated as CASRAGAGELFF.

The chain uses TRBV9 and TRBJ2-5; 11 nucleotides match TRBD2. The CDR3 totals 18 residues. Unmatched junction bases numbered 15, after V lost 4 bases and J lost 4 bases. Germline values: CDR1 SGDLS, CDR2 YYNGEE. CDR3 sequence: CASSSQAVTSGIAETQYF. In DNA form, the CDR3 reads TGTGCCAGCAGCTCCCAGGCGGTGACTAGCGGGATAGCAGAGACCCAGTACTTC.

The CDR3 loop is CASSTQGELFF. CDR3 sequence (DNA): TGTGCCAGCAGTACCCAGGGGGAGCTGTTTTTT. V usage is TRBV12-3 or TRBV12-4 and J usage is TRBJ2-2; D ambiguous. This CDR3 has 11 residues. V was shortened by 5 bases and J by 8 bases, with 6 bases between the two germline ends.

This clonotype has more than one count but fewer than ten. The V and J genes are TRBV7-2 and TRBJ1-1, with 10 nucleotides matching TRBD1. The V and J ends lost 6 bases and 8 bases, in that order; junction bases with no gene match: 6. Germline loops: CDR1 SGHTA, CDR2 FQGNSA. The CDR3 runs 13 residues. The chain's CDR3 is CASRIGQGVEAFF. Written as DNA, the CDR3 is TGTGCCAGCAGAATAGGACAGGGGGTCGAAGCTTTCTTT.

This chain connects TRBV28 to TRBJ2-1, with a tentative D call TRBD1 (6 bases). The V and J ends lost 5 bases and 7 bases respectively, with 18 bases between them. Looked up from germline, CDR1 is MDHEN and CDR2 is SYDVKM. This CDR3 has 15 amino acids. CDR3 amino acids: CASSPTRGGFNEQFF. The CDR3 DNA sequence: TGTGCCAGCAGTCCTACGCGTGGGGGCTTTAATGAGCAGTTCTTC.

This rearrangement joins TRBV10-3 to TRBJ1-2; D gene ambiguous. CDR3 length: 14 residues. V lost 0 bases to trimming and J lost 4 bases, with 9 bases between them. Germline V gene lookup returns CDR1 ENHRY and CDR2 SYGVKD. This chain's CDR3 is CAISESQILYGYTF. For the CDR3, the DNA is TGTGCCATCAGTGAGTCACAGATCCTCTATGGCTACACCTTC.

This rearrangement joins TRBV7-2 to TRBJ2-3; 7 bases are shared with TRBD1. Germline values: CDR1 SGHTA, CDR2 FQGNSA. The CDR3 sequence is 15 residues long. Trimming removed 5 bases from V and 2 bases from J; junction bases left unmatched: 7. The CDR3 DNA is TGTGCCAGCAGCGCGCTGGGACAGTTCACAGATACGCAGTATTTT. Protein product: CASSALGQFTDTQYF. Based on the CDR3 plus reference TRBV7-2 and TRBJ2-3, the full variable domain is GAGVSQSPSNKVTEKGKDVELRCDPISGHTALYWYRQSLGQGLEFLIYFQGNSAPDKSGLPSDRFSAERTGGSVSTLTIQRTQQEDSAVYLCASSALGQFTDTQYFGPGTRLTVL.

The chain couples TRBV27 to TRBJ1-4; tentatively, D is TRBD1 (6 bases). CDR1 and CDR2 from the germline V gene are MNHEY and SMNVEV (reference sequence). V lost 5 bases and J lost 3, with 13 bases in between. This CDR3 has 15 amino acids. The CDR3 reads CASSPTGLANEKLFF. The CDR3 DNA reads as TGTGCCAGCAGTCCTACAGGGCTGGCTAATGAAAAACTGTTTTTT.

The V gene is TRBV18, the J gene TRBJ2-2; D is ambiguous. The CDR3 extends over 16 amino acids. Germline lookup yields CDR1 KGHSH and CDR2 LQKENI. Trimming removed 2 bases at V and 2 bases at J, with 12 bases between. In DNA, the CDR3 is TGTGCCAGCTCACCAAGGGCGTACCTAAACACCGGGGAGCTGTTTTTT. This translates into CASSPRAYLNTGELFF.

This clonotype was seen more than once but under ten times. The gene calls are TRBV12-5 and TRBJ2-2, with 8 bases matching TRBD2. Germline values: CDR1 LGHNT, CDR2 FRNRAP. V was clipped by 7 bases and J by 6 bases; unmatched bases: 16. CDR3 length equals 17 residues. This CDR3 is CASAPTLIAGNPGELFF. In DNA form, the CDR3 reads TGTGCTAGTGCCCCAACACTCATAGCGGGAAATCCCGGGGAGCTGTTTTTT.

The sample holds a few counts of this clonotype. The gene calls are TRBV6-6 and TRBJ1-1; no reliable D call. The CDR3 is 12 residues long. In germline, CDR1 is MNHNY, CDR2 SVGAGI (reference sequence). V dropped 5 bases and J dropped 2 bases, with 6 bases sitting between them. The CDR3 DNA follows: TGTGCCAGCAGTACAGAAAACACTGAAGCTTTCTTT. This sequence encodes CASSTENTEAFF.

This clonotype has just a few counts. This sequence joins TRBV4-3 and TRBJ1-5; D is unclear. The V gene lost 0 bases and the J gene lost 6 bases, with 12 bases spanning the gap. CDR3 size: 15 residues. CDR1 LGHNA and CDR2 YSLEER come from the germline V gene. The CDR3 loop is CASSQDVTASQPQHF. Written as DNA, the CDR3 is TGCGCCAGCAGCCAAGATGTTACGGCCAGTCAGCCCCAGCATTTT.

This clonotype was found a few times. Written as DNA, the CDR3 is TGCGGGGCCAGGCTGGGACAGATGAATTCACCCCTCCACTTT. Translating it yields CGARLGQMNSPLHF. This chain joins TRBV29-1 and TRBJ1-6, with 7 bases aligning to TRBD1. Germline CDR1 is SQVTM and CDR2 is ANQGSEA. This CDR3 has 14 amino acids.

This chain links TRBV6-1 with TRBJ2-3; D gene uncertain. Trimming removed 6 bases from V and 2 bases from J, with 15 bases in between. The CDR3 length is 15 residues. Germline V lookup: CDR1 MNHNS, CDR2 SASEGT. CDR3 nucleotide sequence: TGTGCCAGCAGGGCCCGGACGAGTTTCACAGATACGCAGTATTTT. This codes for CASRARTSFTDTQYF.

The chain has TRBV5-1 and TRBJ2-7; 10 bases fit TRBD1. Germline V gene data show CDR1 as SGHRS and CDR2 as YFSETQ. CDR3 size: 14 residues. Unmatched junction bases numbered 5, after V lost 5 bases and J lost 3 bases. The CDR3 DNA is TGCGCCAGCAGGCTGGGGACAGGGGACTACGAGCAGTACTTC. This gives the protein CASRLGTGDYEQYF.

The chain joins TRBV12-3 or TRBV12-4 to TRBJ1-1; D is unclear. Trimming left V 6 bases short and J 11 bases short, with 31 bases between. The CDR3 runs to 17 residues. The DNA of the CDR3 is TGTGCCAGCAGGGGCGCGGTCGAGGGAATGTCCGCCACGAAGGCTTTCTTT. It encodes CASRGAVEGMSATKAFF.

The rearrangement joins TRBV29-1 to TRBJ2-2, with D unresolved. V gave up 4 bases and J gave up 6 bases, with 12 bases separating them. This CDR3 has 13 amino acids. Germline CDR1 SQVTM, CDR2 ANQGSEA. This CDR3 is CSVAPSMAGELFF. CDR3 nucleotides: TGCAGCGTTGCGCCATCTATGGCCGGGGAGCTGTTTTTT.

This clonotype was detected a few times. V and J are TRBV6-2 or TRBV6-3 and TRBJ1-4; D remains ambiguous. V lost 5 bases and J 8 bases, leaving 15 bases between the germline ends. CDR3 length: 14 residues. CDR1 and CDR2 from the germline V gene are MNHEY and SVGEGT. DNA of the CDR3: TGTGCCAGCAGTCCAGTCCAAATAAGGGAAAAACTGTTTTTT. Its translation: CASSPVQIREKLFF.

The gene calls are TRBV19 and TRBJ2-1; D is possibly TRBD2 (5 bases). The V gene's germline CDR1 is LNHDA and CDR2 SQIVND (reference sequence). The CDR3 totals 14 residues. Trimming left V 3 bases short and J 4 bases short, with 10 bases between. CDR3 sequence: CASSIYPGYNEQFF. CDR3 nucleotides: TGTGCCAGTAGTATTTATCCGGGATACAATGAGCAGTTCTTC. The full variable domain, with the rest looked up from reference TRBV19 and TRBJ2-1, is DGGITQSPKYLFRKEGQNVTLSCEQNLNHDAMYWYRQDPGQGLRLIYYSQIVNDFQKGDIAEGYSVSREKKESFPLTVTSAQKNPTAFYLCASSIYPGYNEQFFGPGTRLTVL.

This chain joins TRBV6-1 and TRBJ2-7, with D maybe TRBD1 (6 bases). The length of the CDR3 is 15 residues. The V and J ends lost 5 bases and 4 bases respectively, with 18 bases between them. The germline CDR1 and CDR2 sequences are MNHNS and SASEGT. The CDR3 loop is CASSRRDTPLYEQYF. CDR3 DNA sequence: TGTGCCAGCAGTCGCCGGGACACTCCGTTGTACGAGCAGTACTTC.

The chain links TRBV5-1 to TRBJ2-3; TRBD2 matches 14 bases. V lost 7 bases, J lost 3 bases, and 4 bases stayed unmatched. The CDR3 runs to 15 residues. The germline CDR1 and CDR2 sequences are SGHRS and YFSETQ. The CDR3 DNA reads as TGCGCCAGCGGACTAGCGGGAGGTAGAACAGATACGCAGTATTTT. Protein product: CASGLAGGRTDTQYF.

This chain links TRBV5-1 with TRBJ1-2, with D perhaps TRBD1 (5 bases). With 0 bases removed from V and 5 bases from J, the gap between germline ends came to 11 bases. This CDR3 contains 14 residues. Germline V gene data show CDR1 as SGHRS and CDR2 as YFSETQ. Written as DNA, the CDR3 is TGCGCCAGCAGCTTGGTGGAGGGGTGGTATGGCTACACCTTC. Its protein product is CASSLVEGWYGYTF.